Listed here are 24 T cell receptor beta chains from one sample, sequenced in a study of T cells in Graves' hyperthyroidism and ophthalmopathy. TCR beta CDR3 regions were amplified from RNA. HTBI primers were employed in a first-round RT-PCR of the TCR CDR3. MiXCR, run by TCRdb on the multiplex PCR reads, gives a single entry per CDR3 protein. This table holds about 560,000 distinct CDR3 sequences, approximately 14% found once. Sequencing was carried out using blood. The source of these receptors is a woman aged 25 to 39 with Graves' hyperthyroidism.

This clonotype was counted a few times. The chain uses TRBV18 and TRBJ2-2, with 7 bases matching TRBD2. This CDR3 region has 15 residues. After removal of 5 bases from V and 2 bases from J, the junction contained 5 bases not matched to a gene. Germline V gene lookup returns CDR1 KGHSH and CDR2 LQKENI. The CDR3 sequence is CASSIAGDNTGELFF. The CDR3 DNA follows: TGTGCCAGCTCAATCGCGGGAGACAACACCGGGGAGCTGTTTTTT. Supplemented by reference TRBV18 and TRBJ2-2, the full variable domain reads NAGVMQNPRHLVRRRGQEARLRCSPMKGHSHVYWYRQLPEEGLKFMVYLQKENIIDESGMPKERFSAEFPKEGPSILRIQQVVRGDSAAYFCASSIAGDNTGELFFGEGSRLTVL.

This clonotype was seen a few times. The chain is built from TRBV7-9 and TRBJ2-7; D call uncertain. The V gene's germline CDR1 is SEHNR and CDR2 FQNEAQ (reference sequence). The V and J ends lost 6 bases and 9 bases respectively, with 18 bases between them. The CDR3 runs to 13 residues. The DNA for the CDR3 is TGTGCCAGCAGTTACGATCCCCCTTCGGGGCAGTACTTC. It specifies CASSYDPPSGQYF.

The chain joins TRBV9 to TRBJ2-3; D gene unclear. The germline gives CDR1 SGDLS, CDR2 YYNGEE. This CDR3 contains 15 residues. Between the trimmed V and J ends, which lost 0 bases and 1 base, there was a span of 9 bases. As DNA, the CDR3 is TGTGCCAGCAGCGTAGGGGCGACCCGCACAGATACGCAGTATTTT. Translation: CASSVGATRTDTQYF.

Ten or more counts support this clonotype. This chain links TRBV30 with TRBJ2-3, with unresolved D. Trimming left V 0 bases short and J 1 base short, with 8 bases between. Germline V gene sequence: CDR1 GTSNPN, CDR2 SVGIG (reference sequence). This CDR3 region has 14 residues. The chain's CDR3 is CAWSVYRGTDTQYF. Written as DNA, the CDR3 is TGTGCCTGGAGTGTATACAGAGGCACAGATACGCAGTATTTT.

This clonotype has ten or more counts. The chain joins TRBV7-3 to TRBJ2-3; 7 nucleotides agree with TRBD2. V lost 3 bases to trimming and J lost 2 bases; unmatched junction nucleotides: 2. Germline CDR1 SGHTA, CDR2 FQGTGA. CDR3 length: 14 amino acids. CDR3 sequence reads: CASSLGDYTDTQYF. CDR3 in DNA: TGTGCCAGCAGCTTGGGGGACTACACAGATACGCAGTATTTT.

This clonotype was observed many times. The J gene is TRBJ1-6, the V gene TRBV30; D gene unclear. The CDR3 has 12 amino acids. Trimming removed 2 bases at V and 10 bases at J, with 9 bases between. Germline V CDR1 and CDR2: GTSNPN, SVGIG (reference sequence). The CDR3 reads CAWSSMESPLHF. In nucleotides, the CDR3 is TGTGCCTGGAGTTCTATGGAGTCACCCCTCCACTTT. Full variable domain (missing parts from reference TRBV30 and TRBJ1-6): SQTIHQWPATLVQPVGSPLSLECTVEGTSNPNLYWYRQAAGRGLQLLFYSVGIGQISSEVPQNLSASRPQDRQFILSSKKLLLSDSGFYLCAWSSMESPLHFGNGTRLTVT.

The chain combines TRBV4-2 with TRBJ2-5; no clear D. The V gene's germline CDR1 is LGHNA and CDR2 YNFKEQ. Trimming cost V 0 bases and J 4 bases, with 15 bases left between them. The CDR3 is 16 amino acids. CDR3 in amino acids: CASSQEAAQVGETQYF. CDR3 DNA: TGTGCCAGCAGCCAAGAGGCGGCCCAGGTGGGAGAGACCCAGTACTTC.

This chain links TRBV14 with TRBJ2-2; TRBD2 is a possible D gene (6 bases). Germline V lookup: CDR1 SGHDN, CDR2 FVKESK. Trimming took off 4 bases at V and 0 bases at J, with 12 bases between the two ends. This CDR3 is 16 amino acids long. Here the CDR3 reads CASSRDLASNTGELFF. CDR3 bases: TGTGCCAGCAGCCGGGACCTAGCGTCGAACACCGGGGAGCTGTTTTTT.

The gene calls are TRBV6-9 and TRBJ2-1; D unclear. Germline CDR1 is MNHGY and CDR2 is SVAAGI. This CDR3 contains 13 residues. The V end lost 3 bases, the J end lost 5 bases, and 8 bases lay between the germline ends. The CDR3 sequence: CASSYAANNEQFF. In DNA form, the CDR3 reads TGTGCCAGCAGTTACGCGGCCAACAATGAGCAGTTCTTC.

This clonotype occurred a few times. V is TRBV20-1 and J is TRBJ1-6; 9 bases are shared with TRBD1. Germline V CDR1 and CDR2: DFQATT, SNEGSKA (reference sequence). This CDR3 comprises 13 residues. Trimming cost V 6 bases and J 7 bases; bases outside gene matches: 4. CDR3 sequence: CSASGTGNSPLHF. CDR3 DNA sequence: TGCAGTGCCTCCGGGACAGGGAATTCACCCCTCCACTTT.

The V gene is TRBV29-1, the J gene TRBJ2-7; D possibly corresponds to TRBD1 (5 bases). Germline V gives CDR1 SQVTM, CDR2 ANQGSEA. Trimming pared 4 bases from V and 2 bases from J, leaving 12 bases between. This CDR3 region has 13 residues. CDR3 nucleotide sequence: TGCAGCGTTGCAACAGGAGACCCCTACGAGCAGTACTTC. Translation gives CSVATGDPYEQYF.

This clonotype was seen repeatedly, ten times or more. This chain connects TRBV6-1 to TRBJ2-7, with TRBD2 identical over 12 bases. Germline CDR1 is MNHNS and CDR2 is SASEGT. The CDR3 contains 15 residues. V lost 5 bases and J lost 6; bases outside the gene matches: 8. The CDR3 sequence: CASSRRTSGTSEQYF. CDR3 DNA: TGTGCCAGCAGTCGAAGGACTAGCGGGACGTCCGAGCAGTACTTC.

This clonotype was seen many times. The rearrangement links TRBV28 to TRBJ2-5; D unresolved. Per germline, CDR1 MDHEN and CDR2 SYDVKM. Trimming left V 6 bases short and J 4 bases short, with 12 bases between. The CDR3 has 13 amino acids. CDR3 nucleotide sequence: TGTGCCAGCAGCACAGAGAATCCAGAGACCCAGTACTTC. It yields the protein CASSTENPETQYF.

This clonotype was counted at least ten times. This rearrangement joins TRBV6-1 to TRBJ2-1; 9 bases fit TRBD2. V gave up 1 base and J gave up 5 bases; unmatched junction bases: 12. There are 18 residues in the CDR3. Germline CDR1 reads MNHNS; CDR2 reads SASEGT. As DNA, the CDR3 is TGTGCCAGCAGTGAAGGGCTAGCGGGAACCATCCTCCACAATGAGCAGTTCTTC. Residues: CASSEGLAGTILHNEQFF.

This clonotype was found many times. The chain has TRBV12-3 or TRBV12-4 and TRBJ1-5; TRBD1 is a possible D gene (6 bases). The V end was cut by 3 bases, the J end by 13 bases, with 13 bases between. The CDR3 totals 12 residues. CDR3 sequence: CASSLFQGQQHF. The CDR3 coding sequence is TGTGCCAGCAGTTTGTTTCAGGGACAACAGCATTTT.

The CDR3 sequence is CASSSGTGTDGTF. CDR3 nucleotides: TGTGCCAGCAGCTCCGGGACAGGGACTGATGGCACCTTC. The chain is built from TRBV7-2 and TRBJ1-2, with 9 bases that match TRBD1. This CDR3 spans 13 amino acids. V dropped 4 bases and J dropped 13; count of bases not matched to a gene: 10. Germline V gene lookup returns CDR1 SGHTA and CDR2 FQGNSA. Drawing the rest from reference TRBV7-2 and TRBJ1-2, the complete variable domain is GAGVSQSPSNKVTEKGKDVELRCDPISGHTALYWYRQSLGQGLEFLIYFQGNSAPDKSGLPSDRFSAERTGGSVSTLTIQRTQQEDSAVYLCASSSGTGTDGTFGSGTRLTVV.

In its sample, this clonotype was seen many times. The chain is built from TRBV12-3 or TRBV12-4 and TRBJ2-5, with 11 bases matching TRBD2. The CDR3 extends over 16 amino acids. Losses at the gene ends were 7 bases for V and 5 bases for J; bases not matched to a gene: 12. CDR3 sequence reads: CASMRVLAGAVETQYF. The CDR3 coding sequence is TGTGCCAGCATGCGTGTACTAGCGGGAGCGGTGGAGACCCAGTACTTC.

This clonotype has ten or more counts. This chain connects TRBV27 to TRBJ2-7; perhaps TRBD2 as D (5 bases). Trimming removed 6 bases from V and 1 base from J, with 16 bases in between. CDR3 size: 15 residues. The germline V gene has CDR1 MNHEY and CDR2 SMNVEV (reference sequence). CDR3 sequence reads: CASRSRGSSSYEQYF. In nucleotides, the CDR3 is TGTGCCAGCAGGTCTAGAGGGAGCTCGTCCTACGAGCAGTACTTC.

J is TRBJ1-4 and V is TRBV27; TRBD1 aligns across 7 bases. There are 14 residues in the CDR3. The trim removed 6 bases at V and 7 bases at J, leaving 8 bases unmatched. CDR1 is MNHEY and CDR2 is SMNVEV in the germline V gene (reference sequence). In nucleotides, the CDR3 is TGTGCCAGCAGCGTTTCGGGACAGCCTGAAAAACTGTTTTTT. It is translated as CASSVSGQPEKLFF. Full variable domain (missing parts from reference TRBV27 and TRBJ1-4): EAQVTQNPRYLITVTGKKLTVTCSQNMNHEYMSWYRQDPGLGLRQIYYSMNVEVTDKGDVPEGYKVSRKEKRNFPLILESPSPNQTSLYFCASSVSGQPEKLFFGSGTQLSVL.

V and J are TRBV20-1 and TRBJ2-2, with 14 bases lining up with TRBD2. V lost 5 bases and J lost 8; bases outside the gene matches: 7. CDR1 is DFQATT, CDR2 SNEGSKA, per germline (reference sequence). The CDR3 covers 15 residues. The CDR3 nucleotides read TGCAGTGCTGGGGGACTAGCGGGAGAAGCTGGGGAGCTGTTTTTT. Its protein product is CSAGGLAGEAGELFF.

This clonotype was counted many times. The rearrangement uses TRBV7-8 and TRBJ2-7; 7 positions agree with TRBD1. With V trimmed by 5 bases and J by 4 bases, 11 bases remained unmatched. Germline assignment: CDR1 SGHVS and CDR2 FQNEAQ. The CDR3 contains 15 residues. The CDR3: CASSPQTGTVYEQYF. In DNA form, the CDR3 reads TGTGCCAGCAGCCCACAGACAGGGACGGTATACGAGCAGTACTTC.

This clonotype occurred many times. The junction does not match germline at one end; this may be a read error. The chain recombines TRBV28 with TRBJ1-5; D is unclear. CDR3 length: 14 residues. Germline V gene sequence: CDR1 MDHEN, CDR2 SYDVKM. The CDR3 coding sequence is TGCGCCAGCAGCTTGGGAGACAGCAATCAGCCCCAGCATTTT. This translates into CASSLGDSNQPQHF.

This clonotype appeared many times. The chain has TRBV30 and TRBJ1-2, with D maybe TRBD1 (5 bases). Per germline, CDR1 GTSNPN and CDR2 SVGIG (reference sequence). The CDR3 covers 15 residues. V dropped 1 base and J dropped 5 bases, with 17 bases sitting between them. The CDR3 region has the DNA TGTGCCTGGAGTGGGAACCGGGGCAACTTTTATGGCTACACCTTC. Protein sequence: CAWSGNRGNFYGYTF.

The chain is built from TRBV30 and TRBJ1-2; 7 nucleotides match TRBD1. The length of the CDR3 is 14 residues. The germline gives CDR1 GTSNPN, CDR2 SVGIG (reference sequence). The V segment lost 4 bases and the J segment 7 bases; nucleotides outside the gene matches: 12. The CDR3 region is CAWKEQGTGSGYTF. DNA of the CDR3: TGTGCCTGGAAAGAACAGGGGACGGGTTCTGGCTACACCTTC.